These 31 T cell receptor beta chains originate from one sample sequenced in a study of cytomegalovirus exposure and HLA in healthy donors. The PCR employed 60 Vbeta primers together with 13 Jbeta primers. Produced via immunoSEQ multiplex PCR; TCRdb's table is partial and in-frame only. This table has under 300,000 clones, more than 80% appearing once. Sample: PBMCs. The receptors were sampled from a man in his forties in good health and CMV-seropositive.

This chain connects TRBV2 to TRBJ2-3; 7 bases agree with TRBD1. Germline CDR1 and CDR2: SNHLY and FYNNEI. The CDR3 contains 14 residues. With 6 bases clipped from V and 6 bases from J, the junction kept 9 bases outside the gene matches. CDR3 bases: TGTGCCAGCAGGCGACAGGGTTTGTCGGATACGCAGTATTTT. It is translated as CASRRQGLSDTQYF.

The rearrangement joins TRBV5-1 to TRBJ2-6; a possible D gene is TRBD2 (5 bases). The CDR3 spans 15 residues. From germline, CDR1 is SGHRS and CDR2 YFSETQ. Trimming cost V 3 bases and J 2 bases, with 9 bases left between them. The CDR3, as DNA: TGCGCCAGCAGCTCCGGGGTCGCTGGGGCCAACGTCCTGACTTTC. Amino acid sequence: CASSSGVAGANVLTF. The entire variable domain, with the rest obtained from reference TRBV5-1 and TRBJ2-6, is as follows: KAGVTQTPRYLIKTRGQQVTLSCSPISGHRSVSWYQQTPGQGLQFLFEYFSETQRNKGNFPGRFSGRQFSNSRSEMNVSTLELGDSALYLCASSSGVAGANVLTFGAGSRLTVL.

The chain recombines TRBV7-2 with TRBJ2-5; 8 bases match TRBD1. This CDR3 contains 13 residues. Losses at the gene ends were 4 bases for V and 5 bases for J; bases not matched to a gene: 3. The germline CDR1 and CDR2 sequences are SGHTA and FQGNSA. In DNA, the CDR3 is TGTGCCAGCAGCTCGGACAGGGCGGAGACCCAGTACTTC. Translating it yields CASSSDRAETQYF.

This clone is a singleton in its sample. The V and J genes are TRBV5-4 and TRBJ2-5; TRBD1 aligns across 7 bases. The end of the DNA aligns better with TRBJ2-7, so the J call may be wrong. Germline CDR1 and CDR2: SGHNT and YYREEE (reference sequence). The CDR3 has 14 amino acids. CDR3 bases: TGTGCCAGCAGCGTCCGACAGGGAACCTACGAGCAGTACTTC. This encodes CASSVRQGTYEQYF.

The rearrangement joins TRBV11-3 to TRBJ2-5; possible D gene TRBD2, 6 bases. The V end lost 5 bases, the J end lost 7 bases, and 20 bases lay between the germline ends. This CDR3 is 15 amino acids long. The germline CDR1 and CDR2 sequences are SGHNT and YENEEA. Here the CDR3 reads CASSAGTEAGLTQYF. The CDR3, as DNA: TGTGCCAGCAGCGCCGGGACGGAGGCGGGGTTGACCCAGTACTTC.

This rearrangement joins TRBV28 to TRBJ1-1; no reliable D call. Germline V gives CDR1 MDHEN, CDR2 SYDVKM. The germline V and J ends were trimmed by 4 bases and 2 bases, with 14 bases remaining between them. The CDR3 spans 15 residues. The CDR3 here is CASSYPSGANTEAFF. Here the CDR3 DNA reads TGTGCCAGCAGTTACCCATCGGGAGCCAACACTGAAGCTTTCTTT. The full variable domain, in which reference TRBV28 and TRBJ1-1 provide the parts outside the CDR3, is DVKVTQSSRYLVKRTGEKVFLECVQDMDHENMFWYRQDPGLGLRLIYFSYDVKMKEKGDIPEGYSVSREKKERFSLILESASTNQTSMYLCASSYPSGANTEAFFGQGTRLTVV.

The chain couples TRBV2 to TRBJ2-7, with D possibly matching TRBD2 (6 bases). The CDR3 is 13 residues long. Germline V gene lookup returns CDR1 SNHLY and CDR2 FYNNEI. V was trimmed by 9 bases and J by 3 bases, leaving 15 bases between them. CDR3: CARGSGRIYEQYF. The CDR3 DNA reads TGTGCCAGAGGGAGCGGGCGGATCTACGAGCAGTACTTC.

The genes are TRBV18 and TRBJ2-2; 7 bases match TRBD1. V gave up 6 bases and J gave up 6 bases; unmatched junction bases: 10. The CDR3 extends over 15 amino acids. Germline-derived CDR1 and CDR2 are KGHSH and LQKENI. The CDR3: CASSQSLTGSGELFF. CDR3 sequence (DNA): TGTGCCAGCTCCCAATCATTGACAGGGTCCGGGGAGCTGTTTTTT.

The chain links TRBV29-1 to TRBJ1-1, with D unresolved. V dropped 5 bases and J dropped 2 bases, with 9 bases sitting between them. Germline CDR1 and CDR2: SQVTM and ANQGSEA. The CDR3 runs to 12 residues. The CDR3 sequence is CSVRGPNTEAFF. DNA of the CDR3: TGCAGCGTTCGAGGGCCTAACACTGAAGCTTTCTTT.

The chain combines TRBV28 with TRBJ2-7, with 9 nucleotides matching TRBD1. Germline CDR1 reads MDHEN; CDR2 reads SYDVKM. The CDR3 runs 14 residues. V dropped 5 bases and J dropped 2; count of bases not matched to a gene: 4. DNA for the CDR3: TGTGCCAGCAGTGAGGGGACAGGGCCCTACGAGCAGTACTTC. It codes for CASSEGTGPYEQYF. Complete variable domain (other parts from reference TRBV28 and TRBJ2-7): DVKVTQSSRYLVKRTGEKVFLECVQDMDHENMFWYRQDPGLGLRLIYFSYDVKMKEKGDIPEGYSVSREKKERFSLILESASTNQTSMYLCASSEGTGPYEQYFGPGTRLTVT.

The DNA of the CDR3 is TGTGCCAGCATCGCTGACGCGTCAGTGTACCTGGCGGGCAATCAGCCCCAGCATTTT. The encoded protein is CASIADASVYLAGNQPQHF. The rearrangement uses TRBV28 and TRBJ1-5; D gene uncertain. The CDR3 loop spans 19 amino acids. V lost 7 bases, J lost 2 bases, and 27 bases lay in between. The germline CDR1 and CDR2 sequences are MDHEN and SYDVKM.

The chain is built from TRBV5-1 and TRBJ2-7; TRBD2 aligns across 12 bases. V was clipped by 1 base and J by 6 bases; unmatched bases: 5. This CDR3 is built from 15 residues. The germline CDR1 and CDR2 sequences are SGHRS and YFSETQ. The DNA for the CDR3 is TGCGCCAGCAGCTTGTCTAGCGGGAGGGCCAGCGAGCAGTACTTC. Its translation is CASSLSSGRASEQYF.

The rearrangement links TRBV5-1 to TRBJ2-3; maybe TRBD1 (5 bases). There are 15 residues in the CDR3. From germline, CDR1 is SGHRS and CDR2 YFSETQ. V lost 0 bases to trimming and J lost 2 bases, with 10 bases between them. The CDR3, as DNA: TGCGCCAGCAGCTTGGTCCAGGGCCCCACAGATACGCAGTATTTT. The encoded protein is CASSLVQGPTDTQYF.

The gene calls are TRBV28 and TRBJ1-5; D gene uncertain. The CDR3 has 15 amino acids. The V and J ends lost 7 bases and 3 bases respectively, with 16 bases between them. The germline gives CDR1 MDHEN, CDR2 SYDVKM. CDR3 protein: CASTLHAGSNQPQHF. Here the CDR3 DNA reads TGTGCCAGCACCCTCCATGCCGGTTCCAATCAGCCCCAGCATTTT.

The rearrangement uses TRBV15 and TRBJ2-2; D call uncertain. Germline V CDR1 and CDR2: LNHNV, YYDKDF (reference sequence). V gave up 0 bases and J gave up 1 base, with 6 bases separating them. The CDR3 loop spans 15 amino acids. CDR3 nucleotide sequence: TGTGCCACCAGCAGAGAGGCCAGGAACACCGGGGAGCTGTTTTTT. Translating gives CATSREARNTGELFF.

A few counts support this clone. This chain joins TRBV10-2 and TRBJ1-1; 9 bases map to TRBD1. With V trimmed by 8 bases and J by 8 bases, 3 bases remained unmatched. CDR3 length: 11 residues. Germline CDR1 WSHSY, CDR2 SAAADI. The CDR3 is CASGTGREAFF. The CDR3 DNA is TGCGCCAGCGGGACAGGGCGCGAAGCTTTCTTT.

The chain links TRBV11-2 to TRBJ1-4; D might be TRBD1 (5 bases). The CDR3 is 13 residues long. Trimming took 1 base from V and 8 from J, leaving 8 bases between them. Germline assignment: CDR1 SGHAT and CDR2 FQNNGV. In nucleotides, the CDR3 is TGTGCCAGCAGCTTAGGGGGCTTGGAAAAACTGTTTTTT. Amino acids: CASSLGGLEKLFF.

The V call is TRBV18, the J call TRBJ2-5; D perhaps matches TRBD2 (7 bases). This CDR3 has 15 residues. V was trimmed by 0 bases and J by 5 bases, leaving 13 bases between them. In germline, CDR1 is KGHSH, CDR2 LQKENI. DNA for the CDR3: TGTGCCAGCTCACCACCATCGGGGGGCAGGGAGACCCAGTACTTC. Translating it yields CASSPPSGGRETQYF.

This chain joins TRBV5-4 and TRBJ2-3; tentatively, D is TRBD1 (5 bases). The CDR3 covers 16 residues. Germline V gene lookup returns CDR1 SGHNT and CDR2 YYREEE (reference sequence). V lost 4 bases and J lost 1, with 16 bases in between. The chain's CDR3 is CASSLKAGSGTDTQYF. CDR3 bases: TGTGCCAGCAGCCTGAAAGCAGGGTCAGGCACAGATACGCAGTATTTT.

The J gene is TRBJ2-2, the V gene TRBV4-1; 13 nucleotides align to TRBD2. The junction had 10 bases not matched to a gene; V was cut back by 1 base and J by 5 bases. CDR1 is MGHRA and CDR2 is YSYEKL in the germline V gene. CDR3 length equals 19 residues. CDR3: CASSQGGGGLAGWTGELFF. In nucleotides, the CDR3 is TGCGCCAGCAGCCAAGGTGGTGGGGGACTAGCGGGATGGACCGGGGAGCTGTTTTTT.

The V call is TRBV7-3, the J call TRBJ2-1; 12 nucleotides agree with TRBD2. The CDR3 runs 14 residues. Losses at the gene ends were 5 bases for V and 7 bases for J; bases not matched to a gene: 3. CDR1 is SGHTA, CDR2 FQGTGA, per germline. CDR3 protein: CASSPGLAGNEQFF. The CDR3 nucleotides read TGTGCCAGCAGCCCAGGACTAGCGGGGAATGAGCAGTTCTTC.

The rearrangement uses TRBV2 and TRBJ1-4; TRBD1 matches at 9 bases. This CDR3 contains 13 residues. Germline V gene lookup returns CDR1 SNHLY and CDR2 FYNNEI. The junction had 2 bases not matched to a gene; V was cut back by 5 bases and J by 7 bases. The CDR3 DNA reads TGTGCCAGCAGTCGACAGGGGGGTGAAAAACTGTTTTTT. Its protein is CASSRQGGEKLFF.

This chain connects TRBV7-9 to TRBJ1-2; weak D call: TRBD1 (5 bases). CDR1 and CDR2 (germline): SEHNR, FQNEAQ (reference sequence). The CDR3 is 14 amino acids. With 3 bases removed from V and 4 bases from J, the gap between germline ends came to 12 bases. The CDR3 DNA is TGTGCCAGCAGCTTCGGGGGTGGGGGCTATGGCTACACCTTC. The encoded protein is CASSFGGGGYGYTF. The whole variable domain, filled in from reference TRBV7-9 and TRBJ1-2, reads DTGVSQNPRHKITKRGQNVTFRCDPISEHNRLYWYRQTLGQGPEFLTYFQNEAQLEKSRLLSDRFSAERPKGSFSTLEIQRTEQGDSAMYLCASSFGGGGYGYTFGSGTRLTVV.

The chain employs TRBV28 and TRBJ2-1; possibly TRBD2 for D (6 bases). CDR1 is MDHEN, CDR2 SYDVKM, per germline. Trimming shortened V by 4 bases and J by 2 bases, and 15 bases separated the two germline ends. The CDR3 covers 16 residues. In DNA, the CDR3 is TGTGCCAGCAGTTATCCCTCACGGGAGCCCTACAATGAGCAGTTCTTC. Translated: CASSYPSREPYNEQFF. Full variable domain (rest looked up from reference TRBV28 and TRBJ2-1): DVKVTQSSRYLVKRTGEKVFLECVQDMDHENMFWYRQDPGLGLRLIYFSYDVKMKEKGDIPEGYSVSREKKERFSLILESASTNQTSMYLCASSYPSREPYNEQFFGPGTRLTVL.

The chain uses TRBV14 and TRBJ2-7, with D possibly TRBD2 on 6 matching bases. The length of the CDR3 is 14 residues. Trimming took off 1 base at V and 7 bases at J, with 14 bases between the two ends. The germline CDR1 and CDR2 sequences are SGHDN and FVKESK. CDR3 coding DNA: TGTGCCAGCAGCCAAGTCGGGAGTCCGTATGAGCAGTACTTC. Translating gives CASSQVGSPYEQYF.

V and J are TRBV7-2 and TRBJ1-1, with 9 bases identical to TRBD1. The CDR3 spans 16 residues. Trimming removed 6 bases from V and 1 base from J; junction bases left unmatched: 9. Germline V lookup: CDR1 SGHTA, CDR2 FQGNSA. The CDR3 nucleotides are TGTGCCAGCAGGTTCGGGACAGGGAAGGGGAACACTGAAGCTTTCTTT. Amino acids: CASRFGTGKGNTEAFF.

This clone is a singleton in its sample. CDR3 bases: TGTGCCAGCATGTCCTTCCCCTACAATGAGCAGTTCTTC. It codes for CASMSFPYNEQFF. The rearrangement links TRBV28 to TRBJ2-1; D gene ambiguous. Trimming took off 7 bases at V and 2 bases at J, with 9 bases between the two ends. This CDR3 region has 13 residues. Germline V gene sequence: CDR1 MDHEN, CDR2 SYDVKM.

The chain uses TRBV28 and TRBJ2-7; 12 nucleotides match TRBD1. After removal of 4 bases from V and 3 bases from J, the junction contained 4 bases not matched to a gene. The CDR3 is 15 amino acids. Germline lookup yields CDR1 MDHEN and CDR2 SYDVKM. DNA of the CDR3: TGTGCCAGCAGTTGGGACAGGGGGCAAGTCTACGAGCAGTACTTC. Protein product: CASSWDRGQVYEQYF.

The chain is built from TRBV15 and TRBJ2-7; D perhaps matches TRBD1 (5 bases). Germline CDR1 is LNHNV and CDR2 is YYDKDF (reference sequence). The CDR3 contains 15 residues. The V end lost 4 bases, the J end lost 2 bases, and 15 bases lay between the germline ends. This CDR3 is CATSTQDSEAYEQYF. The DNA for the CDR3 is TGTGCCACCAGCACCCAAGACAGTGAAGCCTACGAGCAGTACTTC. The variable domain in full, completed from reference TRBV15 and TRBJ2-7, reads DAMVIQNPRYQVTQFGKPVTLSCSQTLNHNVMYWYQQKSSQAPKLLFHYYDKDFNNEADTPDNFQSRRPNTSFCFLDIRSPGLGDTAMYLCATSTQDSEAYEQYFGPGTRLTVT.

The chain carries TRBV29-1 and TRBJ2-1; TRBD1 matches at 8 bases. CDR1 and CDR2 (germline): SQVTM, ANQGSEA. Losses at the gene ends were 6 bases for V and 9 bases for J; bases not matched to a gene: 7. This CDR3 contains 12 residues. For the CDR3, the DNA is TGCAGCGTACGACAGGGGTCAAGTGAGCAGTTCTTC. Translating gives CSVRQGSSEQFF.

J is TRBJ2-7 and V is TRBV28, with 11 bases matching TRBD1. Germline values: CDR1 MDHEN, CDR2 SYDVKM. The CDR3 is made up of 17 amino acids. V was pared by 5 bases and J by 3 bases, with 12 bases of the junction left unmatched. The CDR3 region has the DNA TGTGCCAGCAGTCGATCGAGGACAGGGGGCGACCGCTACGAGCAGTACTTC. Protein: CASSRSRTGGDRYEQYF.